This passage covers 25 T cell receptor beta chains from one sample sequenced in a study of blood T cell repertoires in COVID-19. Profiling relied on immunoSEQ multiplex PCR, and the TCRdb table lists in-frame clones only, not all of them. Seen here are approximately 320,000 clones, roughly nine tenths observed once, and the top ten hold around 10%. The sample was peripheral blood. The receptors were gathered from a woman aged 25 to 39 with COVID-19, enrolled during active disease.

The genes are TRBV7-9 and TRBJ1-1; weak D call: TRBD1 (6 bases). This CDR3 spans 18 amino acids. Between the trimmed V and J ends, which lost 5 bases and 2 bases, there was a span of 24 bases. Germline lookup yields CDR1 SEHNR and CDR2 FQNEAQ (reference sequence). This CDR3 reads CASSPRGGIGAVNTEAFF. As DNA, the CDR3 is TGTGCCAGCAGCCCCAGAGGGGGAATAGGGGCCGTTAACACTGAAGCTTTCTTT.

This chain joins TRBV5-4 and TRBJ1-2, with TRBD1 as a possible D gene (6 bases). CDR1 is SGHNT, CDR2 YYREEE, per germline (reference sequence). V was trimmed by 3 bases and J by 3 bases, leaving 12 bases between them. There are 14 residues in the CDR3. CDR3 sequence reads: CASSSDRSYYGYTF. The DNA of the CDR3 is TGTGCCAGCAGCTCCGACAGGTCCTACTATGGCTACACCTTC.

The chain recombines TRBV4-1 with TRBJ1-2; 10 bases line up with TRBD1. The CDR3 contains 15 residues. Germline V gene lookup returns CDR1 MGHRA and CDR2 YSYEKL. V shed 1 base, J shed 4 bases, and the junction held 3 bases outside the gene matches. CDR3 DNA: TGCGCCAGCAGCCAAGGGACAGGGGGGGTCTATGGCTACACCTTC. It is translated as CASSQGTGGVYGYTF.

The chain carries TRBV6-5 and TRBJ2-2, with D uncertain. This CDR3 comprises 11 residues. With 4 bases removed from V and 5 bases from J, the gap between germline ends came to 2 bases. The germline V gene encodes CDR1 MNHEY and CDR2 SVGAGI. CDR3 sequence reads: CASSSTGELFF. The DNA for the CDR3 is TGTGCCAGCAGTTCAACCGGGGAGCTGTTTTTT.

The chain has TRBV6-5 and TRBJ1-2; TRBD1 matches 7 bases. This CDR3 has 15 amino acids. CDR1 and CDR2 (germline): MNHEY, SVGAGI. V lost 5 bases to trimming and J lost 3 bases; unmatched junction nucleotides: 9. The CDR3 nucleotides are TGTGCCAGCAGTCGGGGGATGACAGGGCACTATGGCTACACCTTC. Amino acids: CASSRGMTGHYGYTF.

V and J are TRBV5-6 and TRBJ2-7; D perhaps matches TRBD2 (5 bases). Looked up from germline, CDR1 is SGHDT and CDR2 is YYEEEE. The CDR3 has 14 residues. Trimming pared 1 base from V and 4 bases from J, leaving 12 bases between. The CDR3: CASSLRGLNYEQYF. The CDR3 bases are TGTGCCAGCAGCTTGCGTGGACTGAATTACGAGCAGTACTTC. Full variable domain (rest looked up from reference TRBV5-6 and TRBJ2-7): DAGVTQSPTHLIKTRGQQVTLRCSPKSGHDTVSWYQQALGQGPQFIFQYYEEEERQRGNFPDRFSGHQFPNYSSELNVNALLLGDSALYLCASSLRGLNYEQYFGPGTRLTVT.

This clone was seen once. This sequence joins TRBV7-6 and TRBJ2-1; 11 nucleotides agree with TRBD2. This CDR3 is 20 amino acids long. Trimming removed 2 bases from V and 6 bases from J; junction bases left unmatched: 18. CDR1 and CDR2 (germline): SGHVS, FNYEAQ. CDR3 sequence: CASSLWAASVAGGQGNEQFF. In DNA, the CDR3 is TGTGCCAGCAGCTTATGGGCCGCTTCGGTAGCGGGGGGGCAGGGCAATGAGCAGTTCTTC.

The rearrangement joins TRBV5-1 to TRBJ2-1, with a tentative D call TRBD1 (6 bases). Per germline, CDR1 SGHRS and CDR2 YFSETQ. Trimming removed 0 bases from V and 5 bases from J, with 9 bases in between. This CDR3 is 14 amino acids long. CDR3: CASSLAGGHNEQFF. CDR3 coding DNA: TGCGCCAGCAGCTTGGCTGGGGGCCACAATGAGCAGTTCTTC.

CDR3 sequence reads: CASSDRAGGDNEQFF. In DNA, the CDR3 is TGCGCCAGCAGTGATAGGGCGGGGGGCGACAATGAGCAGTTCTTC. The chain carries TRBV10-2 and TRBJ2-1; TRBD2 aligns across 8 bases. Germline lookup yields CDR1 WSHSY and CDR2 SAAADI. The CDR3 spans 15 residues. V was clipped by 3 bases and J by 5 bases; unmatched bases: 6.

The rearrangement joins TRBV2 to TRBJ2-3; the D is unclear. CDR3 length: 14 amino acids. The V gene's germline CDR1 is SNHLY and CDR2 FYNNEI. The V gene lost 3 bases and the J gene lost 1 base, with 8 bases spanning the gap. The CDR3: CASSDGLRTDTQYF. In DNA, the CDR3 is TGTGCCAGCAGTGACGGTCTGCGCACAGATACGCAGTATTTT.

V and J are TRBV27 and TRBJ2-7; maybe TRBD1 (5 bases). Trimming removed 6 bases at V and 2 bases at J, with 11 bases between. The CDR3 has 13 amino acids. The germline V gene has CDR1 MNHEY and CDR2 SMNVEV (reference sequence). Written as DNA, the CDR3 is TGTGCCAGCAGCTTACAGGTGACCTACGAGCAGTACTTC. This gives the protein CASSLQVTYEQYF.

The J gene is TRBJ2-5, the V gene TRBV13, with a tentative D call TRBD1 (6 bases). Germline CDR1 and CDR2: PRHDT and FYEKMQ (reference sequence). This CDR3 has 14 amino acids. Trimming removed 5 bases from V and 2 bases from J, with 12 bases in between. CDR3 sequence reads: CASSPLTGQETQYF. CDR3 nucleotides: TGTGCCAGCAGCCCGTTGACAGGTCAAGAGACCCAGTACTTC.

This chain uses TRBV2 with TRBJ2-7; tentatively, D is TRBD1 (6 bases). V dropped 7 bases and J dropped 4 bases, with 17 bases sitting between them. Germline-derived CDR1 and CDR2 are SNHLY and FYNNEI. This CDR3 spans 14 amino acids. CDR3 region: CASKIPDRTYEQYF. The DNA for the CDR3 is TGTGCCAGCAAAATCCCGGACAGAACTTACGAGCAGTACTTC.

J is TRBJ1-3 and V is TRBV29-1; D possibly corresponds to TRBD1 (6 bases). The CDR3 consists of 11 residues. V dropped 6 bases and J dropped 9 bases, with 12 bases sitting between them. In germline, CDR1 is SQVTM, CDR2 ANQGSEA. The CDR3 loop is CSVRTGITIYF. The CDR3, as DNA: TGCAGCGTCCGAACAGGGATCACCATATATTTT.

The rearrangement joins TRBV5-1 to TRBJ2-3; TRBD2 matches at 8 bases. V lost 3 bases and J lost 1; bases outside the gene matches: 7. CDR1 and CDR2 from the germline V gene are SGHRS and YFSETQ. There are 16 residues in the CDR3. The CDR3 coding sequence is TGCGCCAGCAGCTCTACGAGAGCGGGGGGCACAGATACGCAGTATTTT. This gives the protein CASSSTRAGGTDTQYF.

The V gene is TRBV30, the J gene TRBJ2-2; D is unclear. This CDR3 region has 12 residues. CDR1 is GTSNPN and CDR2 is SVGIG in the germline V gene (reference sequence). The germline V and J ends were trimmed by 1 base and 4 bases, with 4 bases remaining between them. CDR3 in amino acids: CAWSAGTGELFF. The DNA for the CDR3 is TGTGCCTGGAGTGCGGGCACCGGGGAGCTGTTTTTT.

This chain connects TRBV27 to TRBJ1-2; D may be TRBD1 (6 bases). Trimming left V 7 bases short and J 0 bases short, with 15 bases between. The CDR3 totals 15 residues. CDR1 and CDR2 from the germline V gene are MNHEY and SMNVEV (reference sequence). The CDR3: CASKDRQEANYGYTF. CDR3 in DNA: TGTGCCAGCAAGGATCGACAGGAAGCTAACTATGGCTACACCTTC.

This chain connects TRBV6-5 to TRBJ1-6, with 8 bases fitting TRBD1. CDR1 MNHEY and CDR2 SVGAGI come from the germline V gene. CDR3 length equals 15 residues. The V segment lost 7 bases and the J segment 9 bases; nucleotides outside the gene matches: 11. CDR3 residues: CASTGSGQGRSPLHF. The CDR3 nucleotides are TGTGCCAGCACCGGAAGCGGACAGGGCCGTTCACCCCTCCACTTT.

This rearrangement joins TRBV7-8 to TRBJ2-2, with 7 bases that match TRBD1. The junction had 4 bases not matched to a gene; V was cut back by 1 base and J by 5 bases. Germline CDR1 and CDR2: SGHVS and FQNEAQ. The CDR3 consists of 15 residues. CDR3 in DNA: TGTGCCAGCAGCTTAGACTACAGGGGAACCGGGGAGCTGTTTTTT. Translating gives CASSLDYRGTGELFF.

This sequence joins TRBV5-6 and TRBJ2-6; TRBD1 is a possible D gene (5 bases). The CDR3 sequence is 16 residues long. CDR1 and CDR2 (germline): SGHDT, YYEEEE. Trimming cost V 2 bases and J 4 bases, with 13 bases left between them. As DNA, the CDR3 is TGTGCCAGCAGCTTTTTATCAGGGATCGGGGCCAACGTCCTGACTTTC. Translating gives CASSFLSGIGANVLTF.

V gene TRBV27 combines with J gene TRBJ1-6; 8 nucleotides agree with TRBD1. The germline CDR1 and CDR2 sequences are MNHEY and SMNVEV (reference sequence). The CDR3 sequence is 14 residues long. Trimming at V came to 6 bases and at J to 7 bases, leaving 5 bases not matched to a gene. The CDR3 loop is CASRLTGVNSPLHF. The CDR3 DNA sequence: TGTGCCAGCAGGCTGACAGGGGTAAATTCACCCCTCCACTTT.

The chain's CDR3 is CASSLAAGWGYTF. The CDR3 nucleotides are TGCGCCAGCAGCTTGGCGGCAGGGTGGGGCTACACCTTC. The chain couples TRBV5-1 to TRBJ1-2; the D gene is possibly TRBD1 (5 bases). Germline V CDR1 and CDR2: SGHRS, YFSETQ. The CDR3 spans 13 residues. V was clipped by 0 bases and J by 8 bases, with 11 bases between them.

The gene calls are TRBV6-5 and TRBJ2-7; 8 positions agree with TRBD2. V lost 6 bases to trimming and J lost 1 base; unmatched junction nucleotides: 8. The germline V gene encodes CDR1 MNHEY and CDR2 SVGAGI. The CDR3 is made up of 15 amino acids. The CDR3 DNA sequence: TGTGCCAGCAGCAGGACGGGGGGGAAGTCCTACGAGCAGTACTTC. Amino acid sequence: CASSRTGGKSYEQYF.

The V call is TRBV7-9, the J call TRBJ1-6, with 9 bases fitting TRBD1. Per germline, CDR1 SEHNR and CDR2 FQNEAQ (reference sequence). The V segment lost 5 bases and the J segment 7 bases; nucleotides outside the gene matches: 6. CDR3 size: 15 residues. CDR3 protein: CASSLRQGENSPLHF. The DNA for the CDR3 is TGTGCCAGCAGCCTCCGACAGGGGGAAAATTCACCCCTCCACTTT.

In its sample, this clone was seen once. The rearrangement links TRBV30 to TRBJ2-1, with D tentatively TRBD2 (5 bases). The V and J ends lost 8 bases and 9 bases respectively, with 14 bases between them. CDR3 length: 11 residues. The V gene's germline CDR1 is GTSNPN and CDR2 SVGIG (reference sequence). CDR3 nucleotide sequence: TGTGCCCGAGGGTCCAGCAGTGAGCAGTTCTTC. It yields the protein CARGSSSEQFF.